The entry below gives a single T cell receptor (beta chain) sequence along with its context. Its cognate antigen is unknown. The sample originates from a study of cytomegalovirus exposure and HLA in healthy donors. Whole-study findings and limits: Analyses of presence/absence relied on an assumption of roughly uniform sequencing depth across donors.

V dropped 5 bases and J dropped 3 bases, with 14 bases sitting between them. This CDR3 is built from 14 residues. The germline gives CDR1 SEHNR, CDR2 FQNEAQ (reference sequence). PCR primers comprised 60 Vbeta and 13 Jbeta primers. Clones were read by immunoSEQ multiplex PCR, and TCRdb kept only the in-frame ones, dropping some. Its table lists 45,000 to 60,000 clones. The TCR was taken from a woman in her thirties or forties in good health and CMV-seronegative. Specimen: PBMCs. J is TRBJ2-7 and V is TRBV7-9; D possibly corresponds to TRBD1 (6 bases). As DNA, the CDR3 is TGTGCCAGCAGCCCCGGGACATTCGTCTACGAGCAGTACTTC. Translation: CASSPGTFVYEQYF.